Each of the 21 T cell receptor beta chains below was sequenced from the same sample in a study of OX40 agonist ivuxolimab in advanced cancers. Data came from immunoSEQ multiplex PCR; TCRdb stores just in-frame clones and leaves some out. The table records about 52,000 clones, 65% to 85% of them present only once. Sequencing used CD4+ or CD8+ T cells sorted from blood, obtained in a trial of the OX40 agonist ivuxolimab. These receptors were collected from an adult with an advanced solid tumor such as melanoma, head and neck, liver or kidney cancer.

This chain links TRBV18 with TRBJ1-2, with TRBD1 matching 7 bases. The V segment lost 3 bases and the J segment 2 bases; nucleotides outside the gene matches: 12. CDR1 KGHSH and CDR2 LQKENI come from the germline V gene. This CDR3 region has 17 residues. The DNA of the CDR3 is TGTGCCAGCTCACCGCTTTTGGCAGGACAGGCGAACTATGGCTACACCTTC. The encoded protein is CASSPLLAGQANYGYTF.

The chain recombines TRBV6-5 with TRBJ2-2, with 9 bases aligning to TRBD1. Germline lookup yields CDR1 MNHEY and CDR2 SVGAGI. The CDR3 covers 15 residues. Trimming cost V 6 bases and J 3 bases; bases outside gene matches: 5. CDR3 protein: CASSTGGADTGELFF. Written as DNA, the CDR3 is TGTGCCAGCAGCACAGGGGGCGCAGACACCGGGGAGCTGTTTTTT.

The V and J genes are TRBV4-1 and TRBJ1-6; TRBD1 aligns across 10 bases. After removal of 0 bases from V and 10 bases from J, the junction contained 12 bases not matched to a gene. The CDR3 sequence is 18 residues long. Per germline, CDR1 MGHRA and CDR2 YSYEKL. CDR3 in amino acids: CASSQEGHGTGDFSPLHF. The CDR3 DNA sequence: TGCGCCAGCAGCCAAGAGGGGCATGGGACAGGGGATTTCTCACCCCTCCACTTT.

The chain combines TRBV7-8 with TRBJ2-5; no clear D. CDR1 is SGHVS and CDR2 is FQNEAQ in the germline V gene. This CDR3 is built from 14 residues. Between the trimmed V and J ends, which lost 1 base and 5 bases, there was a span of 11 bases. The CDR3 region is CASSLGASRETQYF. CDR3 coding DNA: TGTGCCAGCAGCTTAGGGGCAAGCCGGGAGACCCAGTACTTC.

Only a few counts were recorded for this clone. This chain's CDR3 is CASSPQRATNEKLFF. The CDR3 nucleotides read TGCGCCAGCAGCCCCCAACGGGCAACTAATGAAAAACTGTTTTTT. The chain combines TRBV5-1 with TRBJ1-4; no definite D call. This CDR3 comprises 15 residues. The V gene lost 4 bases and the J gene lost 0 bases, with 10 bases spanning the gap. CDR1 SGHRS and CDR2 YFSETQ come from the germline V gene. The variable domain in full, with the rest retrieved from reference TRBV5-1 and TRBJ1-4, is KAGVTQTPRYLIKTRGQQVTLSCSPISGHRSVSWYQQTPGQGLQFLFEYFSETQRNKGNFPGRFSGRQFSNSRSEMNVSTLELGDSALYLCASSPQRATNEKLFFGSGTQLSVL.

This chain uses TRBV19 with TRBJ1-1; 7 bases map to TRBD1. The germline CDR1 and CDR2 sequences are LNHDA and SQIVND (reference sequence). This CDR3 comprises 14 residues. The ends lost 2 bases at V and 6 bases at J; junction bases unmatched: 6. The CDR3 DNA sequence: TGTGCCAGTAGTATACAGGGGGGTCGGGCTGAAGCTTTCTTT. Its protein is CASSIQGGRAEAFF.

Comments on this clone: Within the sample, other DNA sequences also encode this same CDR3. The chain recombines TRBV9 with TRBJ1-6; possible D gene TRBD1, 5 bases. In germline, CDR1 is SGDLS, CDR2 YYNGEE. CDR3 size: 14 residues. The V end lost 6 bases, the J end lost 6 bases, and 13 bases lay between the germline ends. In DNA form, the CDR3 reads TGTGCCAGCACCCGGGACCGAAGTAATTCACCCCTCCACTTT. Amino acids: CASTRDRSNSPLHF.

This chain uses TRBV28 with TRBJ1-2; D ambiguous. Trimming took off 4 bases at V and 4 bases at J, with 7 bases between the two ends. This CDR3 comprises 12 residues. CDR1 is MDHEN, CDR2 SYDVKM, per germline. CDR3 loop: CASSSPLYGYTF. CDR3 bases: TGTGCCAGCAGTTCCCCCCTCTATGGCTACACCTTC.

The chain combines TRBV7-9 with TRBJ1-1; unclear D gene. Looked up from germline, CDR1 is SEHNR and CDR2 is FQNEAQ (reference sequence). With 8 bases removed from V and 5 bases from J, the gap between germline ends came to 15 bases. The CDR3 runs 13 residues. The CDR3, as DNA: TGTGCCAGCGCTACCAAGGAGGAGACTGAAGCTTTCTTT. Translated, it gives CASATKEETEAFF.

In its sample, this clone was seen once. The chain combines TRBV11-1 with TRBJ2-7; D call uncertain. V lost 6 bases, J lost 4 bases, and 16 bases lay in between. The germline CDR1 and CDR2 sequences are SGHAT and FQDESV (reference sequence). The CDR3 has 14 residues. The CDR3 sequence is CASSDQYGSYEQYF. The CDR3 DNA is TGTGCCAGCAGTGATCAATACGGGTCTTACGAGCAGTACTTC. Full variable domain (remainder filled in from reference TRBV11-1 and TRBJ2-7): EAEVAQSPRYKITEKSQAVAFWCDPISGHATLYWYRQILGQGPELLVQFQDESVVDDSQLPKDRFSAERLKGVDSTLKIQPAELGDSAMYLCASSDQYGSYEQYFGPGTRLTVT.

The chain uses TRBV19 and TRBJ2-1; 11 bases align to TRBD1. There are 15 residues in the CDR3. The germline V gene has CDR1 LNHDA and CDR2 SQIVND (reference sequence). The J segment lost 8 bases and the V segment lost 1 base, leaving 4 bases of the junction unmatched. CDR3 sequence: CASSIGTGGAYEQFF. The CDR3, as DNA: TGTGCCAGTAGTATAGGGACAGGGGGCGCATATGAGCAGTTCTTC.

This clone was seen more than once but under ten times. The chain employs TRBV27 and TRBJ1-1, with D perhaps matching TRBD1 (5 bases). Germline values: CDR1 MNHEY, CDR2 SMNVEV (reference sequence). The CDR3 is made up of 13 amino acids. The V end was cut by 1 base, the J end by 4 bases, with 7 bases between. As DNA, the CDR3 is TGTGCCAGCAGTTTATTCAGGGCCACTGAAGCTTTCTTT. This codes for CASSLFRATEAFF.

The DNA for the CDR3 is TGTGCCAGCACCCTAAGCGGGGGGCCCCACAATGAGCAGTTCTTC. Its translation: CASTLSGGPHNEQFF. The rearrangement links TRBV6-6 to TRBJ2-1; TRBD2 matches at 9 bases. Trimming cost V 7 bases and J 5 bases; bases outside gene matches: 9. CDR3 length equals 15 residues. Germline V gene sequence: CDR1 MNHNY, CDR2 SVGAGI (reference sequence).

The gene calls are TRBV19 and TRBJ2-5, with D possibly matching TRBD2 (6 bases). Per the germline V gene, CDR1 is LNHDA and CDR2 is SQIVND (reference sequence). The CDR3 covers 15 residues. V lost 4 bases and J 5 bases, leaving 17 bases between the germline ends. The DNA for the CDR3 is TGTGCCAGTAGTACCCTTCGGAGGGCCGGGGAGACCCAGTACTTC. Its translation is CASSTLRRAGETQYF.

This chain links TRBV5-2 with TRBJ2-7; TRBD1 is the table's D call and was not checked against the DNA. TRBV5-2 is a recognized pseudogene. This CDR3 has 13 residues. In nucleotides, the CDR3 is TGCGCCAGCAGCCAAGATCGACAGTACGAGCAGTACTTC. Translation: CASSQDRQYEQYF.

This chain uses TRBV10-3 with TRBJ2-3; D might be TRBD1 or TRBD2, each matching 6 bases. V was trimmed by 3 bases and J by 4 bases, leaving 11 bases between them. CDR3 length: 14 residues. CDR1 is ENHRY, CDR2 SYGVKD, per germline. The CDR3, as DNA: TGTGCCATCAGTGAAGGGGGGCTGGCAGATACGCAGTATTTT. This sequence encodes CAISEGGLADTQYF.

This chain uses TRBV15 with TRBJ2-5; D call uncertain. Germline lookup yields CDR1 LNHNV and CDR2 YYDKDF (reference sequence). The CDR3 has 14 amino acids. V was cut by 2 bases and J by 0 bases, with 7 bases left in between. The CDR3: CATSRSRNQETQYF. The CDR3 DNA reads TGTGCCACCAGCAGATCAAGAAACCAAGAGACCCAGTACTTC.

The chain is built from TRBV18 and TRBJ2-3, with no clear D. V was shortened by 6 bases and J by 5 bases, with 6 bases between the two germline ends. There are 11 residues in the CDR3. Germline CDR1 and CDR2: KGHSH and LQKENI. CDR3 sequence reads: CASSLKDTQYF. The CDR3 coding sequence is TGTGCCAGCTCCCTTAAAGATACGCAGTATTTT.

V usage is TRBV30 and J usage is TRBJ2-3; 7 bases line up with TRBD1. The V gene end was trimmed by 3 bases and the J gene end by 6 bases; junction bases not matched to a gene: 6. The CDR3 consists of 13 residues. Looked up from germline, CDR1 is GTSNPN and CDR2 is SVGIG (reference sequence). In nucleotides, the CDR3 is TGTGCCTGGAGGGGCAGGGGGTCGGATACGCAGTATTTT. Translated: CAWRGRGSDTQYF.

V gene TRBV6-5 combines with J gene TRBJ1-6; D call uncertain. Trimming shortened V by 4 bases and J by 9 bases, and 10 bases separated the two germline ends. The CDR3 consists of 13 residues. Germline V gene lookup returns CDR1 MNHEY and CDR2 SVGAGI. The CDR3 DNA sequence: TGTGCCAGCAGTTCCTCAGGTTTTTCACCCCTCCACTTT. Amino acids: CASSSSGFSPLHF.

V is TRBV11-3 and J is TRBJ1-4; unclear D gene. Trimming took 5 bases from V and 0 from J, leaving 7 bases between them. CDR1 and CDR2 (germline): SGHNT, YENEEA. The CDR3 loop spans 14 amino acids. The CDR3 loop reads CASSPVATNEKLFF. As DNA, the CDR3 is TGTGCCAGCAGCCCAGTTGCAACTAATGAAAAACTGTTTTTT. The full variable domain, completed using reference TRBV11-3 and TRBJ1-4, is EAGVVQSPRYKIIEKKQPVAFWCNPISGHNTLYWYLQNLGQGPELLIRYENEEAVDDSQLPKDRFSAERLKGVDSTLKIQPAELGDSAVYLCASSPVATNEKLFFGSGTQLSVL.